The rows below give T cell receptor beta chains drawn from one sample of a study of OX40 agonist ivuxolimab in advanced cancers. TCRdb keeps only in-frame clones here, not all; method: immunoSEQ multiplex PCR. The sample shows roughly 66,000 clones, about four fifths of them seen only once. The sequencing used CD4+ or CD8+ T cells sorted from blood, collected in a trial of the OX40 agonist ivuxolimab. The receptor set was obtained from an adult with an advanced solid tumor such as melanoma, head and neck, liver or kidney cancer. Each CDR3 is given with its conserved first and last residue. D genes are given only for firm matches.

TRBJ2-7	-	TRBV9	CASSVGTGSVWGILGNEQYF
TRBJ1-3	-	TRBV11-2	CASSLSDLSGNTIYF
TRBJ2-1	TRBD1	TRBV12-5	CASGPGQGLNEQFF
TRBJ1-2	-	TRBV7-2	CASSSPFGGNGYTF
TRBJ2-1	TRBD1	TRBV7-8	CASNPGTGSYNEQFF
TRBJ1-6	TRBD1	TRBV27	CASSLSGTGINSPLHF
TRBJ1-5	-	TRBV19	CASSIVANQPQHF
TRBJ1-1	TRBD1	TRBV6-6	CASGQGSLTEAFF
TRBJ1-2	TRBD1	TRBV6-5	CASSLRDRADGYTF
TRBJ2-1	-	TRBV7-8	CASSLDQGYNEQFF
TRBJ2-2	-	TRBV2	CASTKEVGTGELFF
TRBJ2-1	TRBD2	TRBV27	CASSFRLAGGLSYNEQFF
TRBJ1-2	-	TRBV6-5	CASGYGRGYTF
TRBJ1-4	-	TRBV19	CASSITNEKLFF
TRBJ2-5	-	TRBV7-3	CASSKGSSETQYF
TRBJ2-7	-	TRBV6-6	CASSYRRDSIYEQYF
TRBJ2-7	-	TRBV7-9	CASSQSREQYF
TRBJ1-1	-	TRBV11-3	CASSLEDNTEAFF
TRBJ1-6	-	TRBV19	CASSGGGFYSPLHF
TRBJ2-5	-	TRBV7-2	CASSPRRGGRGETQYF
TRBJ2-1	TRBD2	TRBV12-5	CASGLVRLAGKEFF
TRBJ2-7	-	TRBV6-5	CASSYSHEQYF
TRBJ1-5	-	TRBV6-1	CASTGDSNQPQHF
TRBJ2-3	TRBD1	TRBV6-4	CASSIRTGVDTQYF
TRBJ1-2	-	TRBV9	CASSAGRVGGYTF
TRBJ2-1	TRBD1	TRBV6-1	CASSTGVFYNEQFF
TRBJ2-5	TRBD1	TRBV2	CASSRDRPQETQYF
TRBJ2-7	TRBD1	TRBV2	CASTPDRGGGEQYF
TRBJ1-6	TRBD1	TRBV5-4	CASSTGQGANNSPLHF
TRBJ1-5	-	TRBV6-1	CASSGAASSNQPQHF
TRBJ1-5	-	TRBV12-2	CASRGQGHLGGNQPQHF
TRBJ1-1	-	TRBV7-2	CASSSIRSTEAFF
TRBJ2-7	TRBD1	TRBV11-2	CASSLDGVGTEYF
TRBJ2-7	-	TRBV5-4	CASSFPGSYEQYF
TRBJ2-5	-	TRBV9	CASSVQAAQETQYF
TRBJ1-1	-	TRBV5-4	CASSKVQTNTEAFF
TRBJ1-5	-	TRBV19	CASRRGTTSNQPQHF
TRBJ1-3	TRBD1	TRBV19	CASSPFPGTDPGSGNTIYF
TRBJ2-7	TRBD2	TRBV27	CASSAVGGPYEQYF
TRBJ2-1	TRBD2	TRBV5-1	CASSLGLAGGTSSYNEQFF
TRBJ1-2	-	TRBV28	CASSLNYGYTF
TRBJ1-1	TRBD1	TRBV19	CASSPGQGLNTEAFF
TRBJ1-2	-	TRBV19	CASNWGGEEYGYTF
TRBJ2-3	-	TRBV11-2	CASRTGAPTDTQYF
TRBJ2-1	-	TRBV27	CASSQRATYNEQFF
TRBJ1-2	TRBD1	TRBV9	CASSPTRQGFSHGYTF
TRBJ2-3	-	TRBV21-1	CASTIPPGRGGHTDTQYF
TRBJ1-6	-	TRBV19	CASRPDGNSPLHF
TRBJ2-5	-	TRBV18	CASSIHREETQYF
TRBJ2-7	TRBD1	TRBV29-1	CSVDIQGTYEQYF
TRBJ1-2	-	TRBV15	CATGADLFRYNYGYTF
TRBJ2-7	-	TRBV19	CASNSAGREQYF
TRBJ2-3	TRBD2	TRBV19	CASSSGGGASTDTQYF
TRBJ1-2	-	TRBV28	CASSWPNNYGYTF
TRBJ2-1	TRBD2	TRBV27	CASSRGLAGNEQFF
TRBJ2-7	-	TRBV29-1	CSVLDPGQRAYEQYF
TRBJ1-2	TRBD1	TRBV29-1	CSVDGTGAGYGYTF
TRBJ1-1	-	TRBV5-5	CASSLEIMNTEAFF
TRBJ1-2	TRBD1	TRBV18	CASSNQGAGYGYTF
TRBJ2-7	-	TRBV11-3	CASSRPPSYEQYF